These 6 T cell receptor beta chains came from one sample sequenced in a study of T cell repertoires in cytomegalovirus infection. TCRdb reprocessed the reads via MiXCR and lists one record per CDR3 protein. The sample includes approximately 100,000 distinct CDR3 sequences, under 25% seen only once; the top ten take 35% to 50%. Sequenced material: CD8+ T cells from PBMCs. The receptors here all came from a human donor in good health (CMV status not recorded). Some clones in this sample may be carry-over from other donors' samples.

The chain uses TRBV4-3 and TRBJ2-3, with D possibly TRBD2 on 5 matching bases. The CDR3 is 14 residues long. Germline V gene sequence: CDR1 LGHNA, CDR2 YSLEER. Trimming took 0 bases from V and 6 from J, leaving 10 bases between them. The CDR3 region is CASSQDSVGDTQYF. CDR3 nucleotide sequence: TGCGCCAGCAGCCAAGATAGCGTCGGGGATACGCAGTATTTT.

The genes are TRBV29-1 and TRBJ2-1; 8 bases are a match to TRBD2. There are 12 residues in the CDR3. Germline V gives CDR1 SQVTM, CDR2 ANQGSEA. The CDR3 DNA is TGCGGCCTGACGGGAGGGCCCGGTGAGCAGTTCTTC. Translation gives CGLTGGPGEQFF.

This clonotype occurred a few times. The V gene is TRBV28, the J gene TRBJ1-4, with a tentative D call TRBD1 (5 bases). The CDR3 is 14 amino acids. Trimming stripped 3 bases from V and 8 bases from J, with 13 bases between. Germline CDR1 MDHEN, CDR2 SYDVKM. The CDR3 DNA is TGTGCCAGCAGTTTTGAAGGGGTTCGGGAAAAACTGTTTTTT. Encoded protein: CASSFEGVREKLFF.

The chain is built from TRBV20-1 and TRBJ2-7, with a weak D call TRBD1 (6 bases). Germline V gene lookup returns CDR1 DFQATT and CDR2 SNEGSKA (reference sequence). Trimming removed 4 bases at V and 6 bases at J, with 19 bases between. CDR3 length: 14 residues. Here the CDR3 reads CSATITGTVGEQYF. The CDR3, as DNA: TGCAGTGCTACCATAACAGGGACCGTAGGCGAGCAGTACTTC.

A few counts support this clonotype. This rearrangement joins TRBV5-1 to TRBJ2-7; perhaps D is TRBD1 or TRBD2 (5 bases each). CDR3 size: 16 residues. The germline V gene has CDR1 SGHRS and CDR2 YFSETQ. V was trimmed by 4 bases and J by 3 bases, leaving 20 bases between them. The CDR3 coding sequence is TGCGCCAGCAGCCTCACCCCTGGGGACCTGTACTACGAGCAGTACTTC. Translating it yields CASSLTPGDLYYEQYF.

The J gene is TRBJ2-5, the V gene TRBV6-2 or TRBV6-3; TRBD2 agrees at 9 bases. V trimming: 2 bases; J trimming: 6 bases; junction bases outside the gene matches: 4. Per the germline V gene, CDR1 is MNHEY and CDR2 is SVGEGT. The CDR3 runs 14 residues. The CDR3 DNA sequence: TGTGCCAGCAGTTACAGCGGGGGGCCGAAGACCCAGTACTTC. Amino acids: CASSYSGGPKTQYF.